This T cell receptor (beta chain) was retrieved from a study of early T cells in non-severe SARS-CoV-2 infection (dated by TCRdb to the early 2020s). At the level of the whole study: Because TCR sequencing relied on bulk RNA taken from unsorted whole blood, pairing of alpha and beta chains was not possible. Overall study outcomes, separate from this receptor: Matching against VDJdb was skewed toward anti-spike CD8 responses, likely underestimated virus-specific expansions, and missed private and CD4 specificities.

The germline V gene gives CDR1 as MNHNS and CDR2 as SASEGT. Germline trimming: 5 bases from V, 2 bases from J; junction bases outside gene matches: 14. The CDR3 has 18 amino acids, counting the end cysteine and phenylalanine. Only CDR3 DNA remains: 54 bases, in frame from the first base. Set within a cohort of healthcare workers in London, UK, this nested case-control study involved weekly PCR testing of nasopharyngeal swabs along with blood sampling. Healthcare workers were enrolled in the week of the UK lockdown, from 23 to 31 March 2020, and were followed every week for up to roughly 15 weeks. This clonotype was detected only a few times. This clone's antigen is unknown. No much larger clone exists at a distance of one base, and base qualities are not known. Preparation of the library involved 5' RACE. This sample was sequenced with a NextSeq 500. Unique molecular identifiers were attached to individual cDNA molecules in the TCR library protocol so that sequencing error and PCR bias could be corrected. Sequencing covered both TCR alpha and beta chains, and within each sample the abundances of alpha and beta sequences were tightly co-correlated. Per the source publication's procedure: Decombinator V4 was used to perform V gene, J gene and CDR3 annotation of TCR sequences. TCRs were defined as expanded if a significant change between any two time points was detected under a Poisson model with p below 0.0001. TCR abundances were normalised to the total number of TCRs sequenced per sample and were expressed as counts per million. MAIT TCRs were defined by TRAV1-2 paired with TRAJ12, TRAJ20 or TRAJ33, and iNKT TCRs by TRAV10 paired with TRAJ18. VDJdb, accessed 1 November 2021, was searched for CMV, EBV and SARS-CoV-2 annotated TCRs, with TCRs annotated for multiple antigens excluded. Using fastp trimming at Q25 and MiXCR clonotype assembly, TCRdb reanalyzed the public sequencing data and kept in-frame beta chains. Rows are unified per CDR3 protein, each entry keeping the most common DNA and genes. The V and J calls reflect TCRdb's pipeline rather than the authors' work. The table for this sample lists tens of thousands of distinct CDR3 sequences; 8% to 13% of them were counted only once. The leading ten clones occupy about 12% of the sample.

Sequencing was carried out using whole blood. The sequence was obtained from an adult who was a healthcare worker with PCR-confirmed SARS-CoV-2 infection or an uninfected control (not recorded which). The chain is made from TRBV6-1 and TRBJ2-1, with 8 bases in between that match TRBD2. The DNA sequence is as follows: TGTGCCAGCAGTTTATTTTCCCGCGGGAGGCCCACCTACAATGAGCAGTTCTTC. Its protein product is CASSLFSRGRPTYNEQFF.